The clone carrying this TCR beta chain has a handful of counts. As yet, its antigen is unknown. The sample originates from a study of identical twins. Overall study findings and caveats: Insertions were reduced in abundant cord blood beta clonotypes but not in memory repertoires.

MiXCR, run by TCRdb on the 5' RACE reads, gives a single entry per CDR3 protein. The sample holds 400,000 to 550,000 distinct CDR3 sequences; 13% to 15% are singletons and the top ten take 0.8% to 1%. These data were also filed under a second study, of yellow fever vaccine responses in identical twins.

Sequenced input: CD4+ T cells sorted from blood. This TCR derives from a woman aged 18-29 years in good health.

CDR3 sequence (DNA): TGCGCCAGCAGCTTGACAGGGGTTCGGAACACTGAAGCTTTCTTT. It is translated as CASSLTGVRNTEAFF. The chain combines TRBV5-1 with TRBJ1-1, with 7 bases aligning to TRBD1. The germline gives CDR1 SGHRS, CDR2 YFSETQ. The CDR3 is 15 amino acids. V shed 1 base and J 1 base; nucleotides not matched to a gene: 4.